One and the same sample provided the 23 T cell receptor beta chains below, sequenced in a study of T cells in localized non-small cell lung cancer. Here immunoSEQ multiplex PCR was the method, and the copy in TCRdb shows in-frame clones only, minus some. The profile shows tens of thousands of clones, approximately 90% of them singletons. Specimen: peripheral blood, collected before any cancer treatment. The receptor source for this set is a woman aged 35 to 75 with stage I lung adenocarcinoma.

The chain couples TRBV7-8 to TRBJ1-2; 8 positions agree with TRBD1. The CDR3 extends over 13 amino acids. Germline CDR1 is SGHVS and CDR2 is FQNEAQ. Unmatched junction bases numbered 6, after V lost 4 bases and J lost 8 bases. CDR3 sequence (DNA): TGTGCCAGCAGCTCGACAGGGGTGGGAGGCTACACCTTC. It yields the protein CASSSTGVGGYTF.

The CDR3 DNA is TGTGCCAGCAGCCGGACTAGCGGGGGGCATGATACGCAGTATTTT. Its protein product is CASSRTSGGHDTQYF. This chain uses TRBV6-5 with TRBJ2-3; TRBD2 agrees at 14 bases. The germline gives CDR1 MNHEY, CDR2 SVGAGI. CDR3 length equals 15 residues. The V segment lost 6 bases and the J segment 6 bases; nucleotides outside the gene matches: 5.

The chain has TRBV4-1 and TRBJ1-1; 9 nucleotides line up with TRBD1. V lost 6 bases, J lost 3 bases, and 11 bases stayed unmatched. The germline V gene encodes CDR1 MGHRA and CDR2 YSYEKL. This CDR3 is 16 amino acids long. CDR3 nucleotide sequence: TGCGCCAGCAGTCGGGGGGACAGGGACTTTGACACTGAAGCTTTCTTT. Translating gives CASSRGDRDFDTEAFF.

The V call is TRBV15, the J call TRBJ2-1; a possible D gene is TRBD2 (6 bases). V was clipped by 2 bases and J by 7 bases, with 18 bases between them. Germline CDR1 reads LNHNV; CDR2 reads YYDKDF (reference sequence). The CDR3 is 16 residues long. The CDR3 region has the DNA TGTGCCACCAGCAGACGTTCTTCCGGAGGGGCAAATGAGCAGTTCTTC. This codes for CATSRRSSGGANEQFF.

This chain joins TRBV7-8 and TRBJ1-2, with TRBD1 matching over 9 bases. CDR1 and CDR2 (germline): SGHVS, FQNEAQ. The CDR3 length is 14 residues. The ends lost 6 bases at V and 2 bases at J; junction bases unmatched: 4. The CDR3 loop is CASRAGTGNYGYTF. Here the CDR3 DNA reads TGTGCCAGCAGGGCCGGGACAGGGAACTATGGCTACACCTTC.

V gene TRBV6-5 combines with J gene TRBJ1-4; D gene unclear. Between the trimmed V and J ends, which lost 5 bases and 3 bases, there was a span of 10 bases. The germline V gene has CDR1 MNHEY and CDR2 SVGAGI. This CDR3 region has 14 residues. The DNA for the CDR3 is TGTGCCAGCAGTGGGGAGGGCCCTAATGAAAAACTGTTTTTT. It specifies CASSGEGPNEKLFF.

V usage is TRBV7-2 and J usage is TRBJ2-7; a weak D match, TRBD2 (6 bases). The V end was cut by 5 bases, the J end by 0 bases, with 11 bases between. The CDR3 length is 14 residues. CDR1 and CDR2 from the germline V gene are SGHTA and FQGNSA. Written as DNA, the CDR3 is TGTGCCAGCAGCCGGGACTCTGCCTCCTACGAGCAGTACTTC. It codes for CASSRDSASYEQYF.

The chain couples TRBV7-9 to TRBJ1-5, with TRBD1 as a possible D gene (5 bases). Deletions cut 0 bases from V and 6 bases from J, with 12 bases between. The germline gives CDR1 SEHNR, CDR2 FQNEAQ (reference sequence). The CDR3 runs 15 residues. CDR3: CASSLAGEPSQPQHF. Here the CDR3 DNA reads TGTGCCAGCAGCTTAGCGGGGGAGCCAAGTCAGCCCCAGCATTTT.

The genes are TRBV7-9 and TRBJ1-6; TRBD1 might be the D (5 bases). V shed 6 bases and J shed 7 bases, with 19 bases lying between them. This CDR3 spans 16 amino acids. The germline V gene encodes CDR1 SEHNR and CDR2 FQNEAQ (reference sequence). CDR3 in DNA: TGTGCCAGCAGTCTAAGAGGGTTGGGGGAAAATTCACCCCTCCACTTT. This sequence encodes CASSLRGLGENSPLHF.

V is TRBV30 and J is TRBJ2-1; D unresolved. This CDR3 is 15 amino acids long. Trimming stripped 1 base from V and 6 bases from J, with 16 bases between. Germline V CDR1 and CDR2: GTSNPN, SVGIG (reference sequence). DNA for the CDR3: TGTGCCTGGAGTGACCCCTCTGCCCGGAGCAATGAGCAGTTCTTC. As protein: CAWSDPSARSNEQFF.

DNA for the CDR3: TGTGCCAGCAGCCTAGAGGGCGGGGGGGCCTACGAGCAGTACTTC. Its protein product is CASSLEGGGAYEQYF. This rearrangement joins TRBV7-9 to TRBJ2-7, with TRBD2 matching 9 bases. Trimming cost V 5 bases and J 2 bases; bases outside gene matches: 7. This CDR3 has 15 amino acids. CDR1 and CDR2 (germline): SEHNR, FQNEAQ (reference sequence).

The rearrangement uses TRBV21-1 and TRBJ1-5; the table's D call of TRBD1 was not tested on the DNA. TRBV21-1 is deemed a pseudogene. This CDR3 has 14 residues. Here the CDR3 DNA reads TGTGCCAGCACCTCCTTGACAGAGCATCAGCCCCAGCATTTT. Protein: CASTSLTEHQPQHF.

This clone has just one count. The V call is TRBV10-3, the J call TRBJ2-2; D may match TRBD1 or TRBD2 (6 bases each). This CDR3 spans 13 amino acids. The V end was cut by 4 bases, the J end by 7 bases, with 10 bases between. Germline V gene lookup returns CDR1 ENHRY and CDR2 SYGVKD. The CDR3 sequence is CAISGGAGGELFF. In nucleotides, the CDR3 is TGTGCCATCAGTGGGGGGGCCGGCGGGGAGCTGTTTTTT.

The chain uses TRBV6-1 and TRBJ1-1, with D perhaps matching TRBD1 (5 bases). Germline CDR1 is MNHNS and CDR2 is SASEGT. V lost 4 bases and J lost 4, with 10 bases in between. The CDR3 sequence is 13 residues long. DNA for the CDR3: TGTGCCAGCAGTGCGGCCGGGGGCACTGAAGCTTTCTTT. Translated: CASSAAGGTEAFF.

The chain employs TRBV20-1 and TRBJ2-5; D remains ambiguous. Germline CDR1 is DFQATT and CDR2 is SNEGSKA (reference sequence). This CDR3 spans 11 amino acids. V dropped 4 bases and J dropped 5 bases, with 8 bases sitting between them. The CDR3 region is CSANVIETQYF. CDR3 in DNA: TGCAGTGCTAATGTTATCGAGACCCAGTACTTC.

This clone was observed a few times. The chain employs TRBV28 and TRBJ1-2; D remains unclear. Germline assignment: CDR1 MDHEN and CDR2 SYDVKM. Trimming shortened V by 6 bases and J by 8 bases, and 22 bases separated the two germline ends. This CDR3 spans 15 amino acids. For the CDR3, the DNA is TGTGCCAGCAGCCGGAACCCCGGAGGGTTGGGGGGCTACACCTTC. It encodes CASSRNPGGLGGYTF.

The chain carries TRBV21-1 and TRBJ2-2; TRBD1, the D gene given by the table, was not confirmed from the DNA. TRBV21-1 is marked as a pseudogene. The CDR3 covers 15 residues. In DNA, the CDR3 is TGTGCCAGCAGCTCTACAGGGGTGAACACCGGGGAGCTGTTTTTT. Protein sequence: CASSSTGVNTGELFF.

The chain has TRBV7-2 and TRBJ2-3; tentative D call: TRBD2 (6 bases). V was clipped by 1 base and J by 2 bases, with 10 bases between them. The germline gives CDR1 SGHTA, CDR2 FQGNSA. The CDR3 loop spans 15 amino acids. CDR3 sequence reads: CASSLGAGFTDTQYF. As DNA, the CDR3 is TGTGCCAGCAGCTTAGGGGCGGGGTTCACAGATACGCAGTATTTT.

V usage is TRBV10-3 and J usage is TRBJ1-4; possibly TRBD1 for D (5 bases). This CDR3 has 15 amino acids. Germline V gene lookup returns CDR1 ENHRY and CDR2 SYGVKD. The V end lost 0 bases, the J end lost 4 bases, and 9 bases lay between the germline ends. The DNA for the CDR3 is TGTGCCATCAGTGAGTCGAGACAGATTAATGAAAAACTGTTTTTT. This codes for CAISESRQINEKLFF.

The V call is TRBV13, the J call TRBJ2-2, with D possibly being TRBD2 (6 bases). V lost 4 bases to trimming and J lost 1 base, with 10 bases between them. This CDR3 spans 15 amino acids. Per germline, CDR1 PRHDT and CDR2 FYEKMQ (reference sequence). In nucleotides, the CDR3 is TGTGCCAGCAGCTCCTTGGGGGGGAACACCGGGGAGCTGTTTTTT. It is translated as CASSSLGGNTGELFF.

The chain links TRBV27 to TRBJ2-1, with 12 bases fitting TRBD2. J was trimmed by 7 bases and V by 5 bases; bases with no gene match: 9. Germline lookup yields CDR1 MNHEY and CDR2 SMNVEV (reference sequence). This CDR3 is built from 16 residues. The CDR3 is CASSLRLAGAGNEQFF. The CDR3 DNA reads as TGTGCCAGCAGTCTCCGACTAGCGGGGGCCGGGAATGAGCAGTTCTTC.

The CDR3 coding sequence is TGTGCCAGTAGTCCTCGGGACAGGGACTATGGCTACACCTTC. It translates to CASSPRDRDYGYTF. V is TRBV19 and J is TRBJ1-2; TRBD1 agrees at 9 bases. The V gene end was trimmed by 5 bases and the J gene end by 3 bases; junction bases not matched to a gene: 4. Germline CDR1 LNHDA, CDR2 SQIVND (reference sequence). The CDR3 runs to 14 residues.

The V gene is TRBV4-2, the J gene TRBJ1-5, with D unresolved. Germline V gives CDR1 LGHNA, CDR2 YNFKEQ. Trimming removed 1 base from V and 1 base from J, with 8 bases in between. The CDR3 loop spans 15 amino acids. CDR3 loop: CASSQVWGSNQPQHF. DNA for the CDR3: TGTGCCAGCAGCCAAGTATGGGGAAGCAATCAGCCCCAGCATTTT.